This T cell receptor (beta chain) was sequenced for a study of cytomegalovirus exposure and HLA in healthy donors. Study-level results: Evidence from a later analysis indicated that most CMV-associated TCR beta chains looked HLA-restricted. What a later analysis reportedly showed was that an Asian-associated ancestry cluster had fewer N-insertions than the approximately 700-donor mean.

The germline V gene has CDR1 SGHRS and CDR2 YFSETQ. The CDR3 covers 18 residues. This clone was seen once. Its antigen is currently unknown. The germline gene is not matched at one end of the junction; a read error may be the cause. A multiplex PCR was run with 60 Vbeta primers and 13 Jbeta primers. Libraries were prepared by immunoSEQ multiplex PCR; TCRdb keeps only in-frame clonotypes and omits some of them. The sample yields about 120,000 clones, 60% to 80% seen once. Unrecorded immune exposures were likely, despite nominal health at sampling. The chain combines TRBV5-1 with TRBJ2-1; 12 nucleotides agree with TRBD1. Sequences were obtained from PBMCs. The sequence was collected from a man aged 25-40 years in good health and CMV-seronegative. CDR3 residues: CASSTLPAGQGASNGQFF. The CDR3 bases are TGCGCCAGCAGCACCCTACCGGCGGGACAGGGGGCCTCCAATGGGCAGTTCTTC.